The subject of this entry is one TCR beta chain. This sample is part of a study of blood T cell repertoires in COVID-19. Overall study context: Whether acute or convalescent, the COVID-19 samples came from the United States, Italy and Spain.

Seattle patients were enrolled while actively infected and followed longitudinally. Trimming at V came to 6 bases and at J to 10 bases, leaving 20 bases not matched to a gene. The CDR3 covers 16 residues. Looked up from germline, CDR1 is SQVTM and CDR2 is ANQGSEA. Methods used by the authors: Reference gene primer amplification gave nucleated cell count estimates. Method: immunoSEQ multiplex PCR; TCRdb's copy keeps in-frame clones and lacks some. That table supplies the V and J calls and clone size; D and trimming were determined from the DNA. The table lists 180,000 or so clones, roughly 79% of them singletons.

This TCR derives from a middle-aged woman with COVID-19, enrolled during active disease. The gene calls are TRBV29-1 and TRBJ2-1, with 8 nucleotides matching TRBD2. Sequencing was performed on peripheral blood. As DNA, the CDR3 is TGCAGCGTAGTTACACTGCCGGGACTAGAGCCCCAGGAGCAGTTCTTC. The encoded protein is CSVVTLPGLEPQEQFF.